These 27 T cell receptor beta chains share one sample of origin, sequenced in a study of regulatory T cells in long-lasting Graves disease. The time point was: newly diagnosed GD, antithyroid drugs for less than 3 months. Construction of the TCR library relied on RNA isolated from PBMCs. The authors built TCR beta libraries using iRepertoire HTBI primers and Arm-PCR of CDR3 regions. One entry per CDR3 protein results from TCRdb running MiXCR on the multiplex PCR reads. The sample has 500,000 to 700,000 distinct CDR3 sequences; around 15% are singletons. The same data also contributed to another study, on T cells in Graves' hyperthyroidism and ophthalmopathy.

Sample: peripheral blood mononuclear cells (PBMCs), taken at new diagnosis, from a patient treated with antithyroid drugs. The receptors shown here come from a woman under 40 with Graves disease.

This clonotype was counted many times. V usage is TRBV2 and J usage is TRBJ1-1, with 10 bases lining up with TRBD1. The CDR3 contains 15 residues. After removal of 6 bases from V and 8 bases from J, the junction contained 12 bases not matched to a gene. Germline loops: CDR1 SNHLY, CDR2 FYNNEI. For the CDR3, the DNA is TGTGCCAGCAGGGGGACAGGGGTTCCCGCTACCGAAGCTTTCTTT. The encoded protein is CASRGTGVPATEAFF.

This clonotype showed up just a few times. The genes are TRBV19 and TRBJ1-6; the D is unclear. The CDR3 length is 13 residues. The ends were cut back, 7 bases at V and 6 bases at J, with 10 bases in the middle. Germline CDR1 reads LNHDA; CDR2 reads SQIVND (reference sequence). The CDR3 loop is CASNQRLNSPLHF. The DNA of the CDR3 is TGTGCCAGTAACCAACGCCTTAATTCACCCCTCCACTTT.

This clonotype was observed at least ten times. V gene TRBV28 combines with J gene TRBJ2-7; TRBD2 aligns across 10 bases. CDR1 and CDR2 (germline): MDHEN, SYDVKM. With V trimmed by 6 bases and J by 4 bases, 9 bases remained unmatched. CDR3 length equals 15 residues. CDR3 sequence (DNA): TGTGCCAGCAGGCAGGCACTAGCGGGACGGTACGAGCAGTACTTC. Residues: CASRQALAGRYEQYF.

This clonotype was recorded once. The V call is TRBV11-2, the J call TRBJ2-7; D remains unclear. Germline V CDR1 and CDR2: SGHAT, FQNNGV. With 2 bases removed from V and 2 bases from J, the gap between germline ends came to 10 bases. The CDR3 totals 14 residues. As DNA, the CDR3 is TGTGCCAGCAGCTTACAAGTGCTAACCTACGAGCAGTACTTC. Translating it yields CASSLQVLTYEQYF.

This rearrangement joins TRBV5-4 to TRBJ1-1, with D possibly matching TRBD1 (6 bases). Germline-derived CDR1 and CDR2 are SGHNT and YYREEE (reference sequence). The V end lost 0 bases, the J end lost 0 bases, and 12 bases lay between the germline ends. The CDR3 contains 16 residues. In DNA form, the CDR3 reads TGTGCCAGCAGCTTGGTGGGGGGCAGGGTGAACACTGAAGCTTTCTTT. This codes for CASSLVGGRVNTEAFF. Using reference TRBV5-4 and TRBJ1-1 for the parts outside the CDR3, the full variable domain is ETGVTQSPTHLIKTRGQQVTLRCSSQSGHNTVSWYQQALGQGPQFIFQYYREEENGRGNFPPRFSGLQFPNYSSELNVNALELDDSALYLCASSLVGGRVNTEAFFGQGTRLTVV.

Only a few counts were recorded for this clonotype. V and J are TRBV27 and TRBJ2-1, with 8 bases identical to TRBD1. CDR1 is MNHEY and CDR2 is SMNVEV in the germline V gene (reference sequence). V shed 6 bases, J shed 7 bases, and the junction held 8 bases outside the gene matches. The CDR3 totals 14 residues. The CDR3 DNA sequence: TGTGCCAGCAGGGCGACAGGGGTGTCTAATGAGCAGTTCTTC. As protein: CASRATGVSNEQFF.

In its sample, this clonotype was seen a few times. This rearrangement joins TRBV11-2 to TRBJ2-1; the match to TRBD1 covers 7 bases. This CDR3 region has 16 residues. Germline values: CDR1 SGHAT, CDR2 FQNNGV. With V trimmed by 8 bases and J by 5 bases, 15 bases remained unmatched. CDR3 nucleotides: TGTGCCAGCGGCCCCATTCTGGGACAGTCTGACAATGAGCAGTTCTTC. Its protein product is CASGPILGQSDNEQFF.

The V and J genes are TRBV20-1 and TRBJ2-1, with TRBD2 identical over 14 bases. Trimming cost V 0 bases and J 4 bases; bases outside gene matches: 11. Looked up from germline, CDR1 is DFQATT and CDR2 is SNEGSKA (reference sequence). This CDR3 has 19 residues. The CDR3 DNA is TGCAGTGCTAGAGATCAAAGTGGGACTAGCGGGAGAGGGTACAATGAGCAGTTCTTC. The encoded protein is CSARDQSGTSGRGYNEQFF.

This chain uses TRBV27 with TRBJ2-2, with D perhaps matching TRBD1 (6 bases). Germline assignment: CDR1 MNHEY and CDR2 SMNVEV (reference sequence). Trimming left V 9 bases short and J 0 bases short, with 14 bases between. The CDR3 has 15 residues. CDR3 in DNA: TGTGCCAGTCGGAAGACAGGTTCGAACACCGGGGAGCTGTTTTTT. It translates to CASRKTGSNTGELFF.

At least ten counts were recorded for this clonotype. The V gene is TRBV7-9, the J gene TRBJ2-7, with 11 nucleotides matching TRBD2. With 5 bases clipped from V and 0 bases from J, the junction kept 15 bases outside the gene matches. Germline loops: CDR1 SEHNR, CDR2 FQNEAQ (reference sequence). This CDR3 is built from 19 residues. CDR3 residues: CASSDELAGADASSYEQYF. Here the CDR3 DNA reads TGTGCCAGCAGCGATGAACTAGCGGGAGCTGACGCGAGCTCCTACGAGCAGTACTTC.

The sample holds many counts of this clonotype. This chain uses TRBV9 with TRBJ2-7; D uncertain. This CDR3 contains 16 residues. The ends were cut back, 0 bases at V and 2 bases at J, with 15 bases in the middle. Germline CDR1 reads SGDLS; CDR2 reads YYNGEE. The CDR3 region is CASSVDGTPRTYEQYF. In DNA, the CDR3 is TGTGCCAGCAGCGTAGATGGCACGCCAAGAACCTACGAGCAGTACTTC.

This clonotype showed up just a few times. This rearrangement joins TRBV11-2 to TRBJ2-7; 8 nucleotides match TRBD1. Germline CDR1 and CDR2: SGHAT and FQNNGV. The CDR3 length is 15 residues. The J segment lost 2 bases and the V segment lost 6 bases, leaving 9 bases of the junction unmatched. In DNA, the CDR3 is TGTGCCAGCAGTACTATTAGGGACAGGACCTACGAGCAGTACTTC. Translated, it gives CASSTIRDRTYEQYF.

This clonotype was counted at least ten times. The chain has TRBV20-1 and TRBJ2-7; TRBD2 agrees at 16 bases. After removal of 6 bases from V and 7 bases from J, the junction contained 6 bases not matched to a gene. Looked up from germline, CDR1 is DFQATT and CDR2 is SNEGSKA (reference sequence). The CDR3 covers 14 residues. The CDR3 nucleotides are TGCAGTGCCCAGGGACTAGCGGGAGGGTTAGAGCAGTACTTC. This translates into CSAQGLAGGLEQYF.

Worth noting for this clonotype: A much larger clone differs by one base, so this may be a read error. The chain employs TRBV6-2 or TRBV6-3 and TRBJ2-1; D possibly corresponds to TRBD2 (6 bases). The CDR3 totals 15 residues. CDR1 and CDR2 (germline): MNHEY, SVGEGT. Trimming removed 10 bases at V and 10 bases at J, with 26 bases between. The CDR3 reads CAISGGVTLRREQFF. CDR3 coding DNA: TGTGCCATTTCGGGCGGGGTTACATTGAGGCGGGAGCAGTTCTTC.

This clonotype was counted a few times. The chain recombines TRBV2 with TRBJ1-3; D might be TRBD1 (5 bases). This CDR3 contains 13 residues. Trimming left V 3 bases short and J 7 bases short, with 10 bases between. Germline V gene data show CDR1 as SNHLY and CDR2 as FYNNEI. The CDR3 here is CASSDNRDNTIYF. CDR3 sequence (DNA): TGTGCCAGCAGTGATAACCGGGACAACACCATATATTTT.

This clonotype came up many times. The gene calls are TRBV7-2 and TRBJ2-7; 8 positions agree with TRBD1. This CDR3 is 14 amino acids long. The V gene's germline CDR1 is SGHTA and CDR2 FQGNSA. Trimming at V came to 7 bases and at J to 3 bases, leaving 8 bases not matched to a gene. The CDR3 DNA sequence: TGTGCCAGCACCCCTGGACAGGGAGTCTACGAGCAGTACTTC. Translation: CASTPGQGVYEQYF.

This clonotype occurred a few times. This rearrangement joins TRBV20-1 to TRBJ1-4, with TRBD1 as a possible D gene (5 bases). CDR1 is DFQATT, CDR2 SNEGSKA, per germline (reference sequence). The CDR3 covers 11 residues. The V and J ends lost 6 bases and 7 bases respectively, with 9 bases between them. The CDR3 spells CSAGTGEKLFF. The CDR3 region has the DNA TGCAGTGCGGGGACCGGTGAAAAACTGTTTTTT.

As to this clonotype: Here the CDR3 omits its conserved ending phenylalanine or tryptophan, so a read error is the likely source. No DNA is shown, since the ends of the CDR3 on it are uncertain; the CDR3 is the one TCRdb lists. The chain carries TRBV6-1 and TRBJ2-7; the D segment call TRBD2 is taken from the table without a DNA check. Germline CDR1 MNHNS, CDR2 SASEGT. A total of 16 residues make up the CDR3, ends included. CDR3 residues: CASSPTSGGPPLDFGA.

This clonotype was picked up a small number of times. The gene calls are TRBV5-1 and TRBJ2-2; D is unresolved. This CDR3 is 14 amino acids long. The V gene lost 3 bases and the J gene lost 4 bases, with 10 bases spanning the gap. The germline CDR1 and CDR2 sequences are SGHRS and YFSETQ. CDR3 nucleotide sequence: TGCGCCAGCAGCTCGGTAGGCGGCACCGGGGAGCTGTTTTTT. It specifies CASSSVGGTGELFF.

V is TRBV5-8 and J is TRBJ1-5; unclear D gene. This CDR3 region has 15 residues. The V end lost 4 bases, the J end lost 7 bases, and 18 bases lay between the germline ends. Germline-derived CDR1 and CDR2 are SGHTS and YDEGEE. DNA for the CDR3: TGTGCCAGCAGCCCCCAGAGCATAAACCTACAGCCCCAGCATTTT. This encodes CASSPQSINLQPQHF.

In the case of this clonotype: At one end, the junction sequence differs from germline, possibly due to a read error. This chain joins TRBV10-2 and TRBJ1-1, with D maybe TRBD1 (6 bases). CDR1 and CDR2 from the germline V gene are WSHSY and SAAADI. The CDR3 covers 15 residues. The CDR3 is CASSYSYREFTEAFF. Written as DNA, the CDR3 is TGTGCCAGCAGTTACTCATACAGGGAATTCACTGAAGCTTTCTTT.

This clonotype was observed many times. The chain is built from TRBV29-1 and TRBJ1-1; no reliable D call. CDR3 length: 17 residues. Germline loops: CDR1 SQVTM, CDR2 ANQGSEA. V was clipped by 1 base and J by 0 bases, with 18 bases between them. The CDR3 loop is CSVEGTPSQPLNTEAFF. The CDR3 bases are TGCAGCGTTGAAGGGACCCCCTCACAACCCCTGAACACTGAAGCTTTCTTT. Filled out from reference TRBV29-1 and TRBJ1-1, the complete variable domain reads SAVISQKPSRDICQRGTSLTIQCQVDSQVTMMFWYRQQPGQSLTLIATANQGSEATYESGFVIDKFPISRPNLTFSTLTVSNMSPEDSSIYLCSVEGTPSQPLNTEAFFGQGTRLTVV.

The V gene is TRBV4-1, the J gene TRBJ2-1; 11 nucleotides align to TRBD2. The ends lost 4 bases at V and 4 bases at J; junction bases unmatched: 6. The CDR3 totals 16 residues. Germline CDR1 MGHRA, CDR2 YSYEKL. The CDR3 protein is CASSRLAGISYNEQFF. As DNA, the CDR3 is TGCGCCAGCAGCCGACTAGCGGGAATCTCATACAATGAGCAGTTCTTC.

The rearrangement joins TRBV19 to TRBJ2-1; 12 bases map to TRBD2. Trimming cost V 5 bases and J 8 bases; bases outside gene matches: 19. The length of the CDR3 is 19 residues. The V gene's germline CDR1 is LNHDA and CDR2 SQIVND (reference sequence). Here the CDR3 DNA reads TGTGCCAGTAGTCCGAGACAGACCCGGTTACTAGCGGGAGGCCATGAGCAGTTCTTC. Translation gives CASSPRQTRLLAGGHEQFF.

In its sample, this clonotype was seen a few times. The chain has TRBV28 and TRBJ2-2; D is unresolved. The CDR3 is 15 residues long. The V end was cut by 3 bases, the J end by 1 base, with 9 bases between. Germline assignment: CDR1 MDHEN and CDR2 SYDVKM. CDR3 amino acids: CASSLLKQNTGELFF. The CDR3 bases are TGTGCCAGCAGTTTGCTGAAACAGAACACCGGGGAGCTGTTTTTT.

This clonotype has ten or more counts. This rearrangement joins TRBV6-1 to TRBJ1-2, with a possible D match to TRBD1 (5 bases). Per the germline V gene, CDR1 is MNHNS and CDR2 is SASEGT. This CDR3 contains 14 residues. The V end lost 1 base, the J end lost 1 base, and 7 bases lay between the germline ends. Written as DNA, the CDR3 is TGTGCCAGCAGTGAAGGGGGGGGTAACTATGGCTACACCTTC. This gives the protein CASSEGGGNYGYTF.

This clonotype was recorded at least ten times. The chain is built from TRBV6-1 and TRBJ1-2; D is uncertain. Trimming left V 6 bases short and J 0 bases short, with 11 bases between. The CDR3 length is 14 residues. Germline V CDR1 and CDR2: MNHNS, SASEGT. The CDR3 spells CASSRDGPNYGYTF. DNA of the CDR3: TGTGCCAGCAGCCGAGACGGACCTAACTATGGCTACACCTTC.